This TCR beta chain was sequenced in a study of regulatory T cells in long-lasting Graves disease. Construction of the TCR beta libraries employed iRepertoire HTBI primers in conjunction with Arm-PCR of CDR3 regions. TCRdb redid the calling of the multiplex PCR reads with MiXCR, one entry per CDR3 protein. Found here are about 540,000 distinct CDR3 sequences, about 13% of them singletons; the top ten hold about 9.1%. This CDR3 spans 14 amino acids. Trimming removed 2 bases from V and 7 bases from J; junction bases left unmatched: 4. CDR1 and CDR2 from the germline V gene are SGHAT and FQNNGV. Described time point: newly diagnosed GD, antithyroid drugs for less than 3 months. Extracted PBMC RNA gave rise to the TCR library. These data were also filed under a second study, of T cells in Graves' hyperthyroidism and ophthalmopathy.

The rearrangement uses TRBV11-2 and TRBJ2-7, with TRBD2 matching over 11 bases. The origin of this receptor is a young man with Graves disease. This specimen consisted of peripheral blood mononuclear cells (PBMCs), obtained at new diagnosis, from a patient treated with antithyroid drugs. The CDR3 DNA follows: TGTGCCAGCAGCTTAACTAGCGGGAGTGGAGAGCAGTACTTC. Its protein product is CASSLTSGSGEQYF.